This T cell receptor beta chain was captured by sequencing in a study of tissue T cells after allogeneic stem cell transplantation. Profiled with immunoSEQ multiplex PCR; TCRdb holds only in-frame clones, not every one. The table has tens of thousands of clones, approximately 77% seen once. Germline loops: CDR1 NNHNN, CDR2 SYGAGS (reference sequence). This CDR3 comprises 15 residues. V shed 3 bases and J 5 bases; nucleotides not matched to a gene: 4. For this clone: The listed genes are named as in mouse. The CDR3 extends 1 residue past the end of the read, so its final part is completed from the germline J gene.

Sequenced sample: spleen. The chain employs TRBV13-2 and TRBJ1-4, with 10 bases that match TRBD1. The sequence was obtained from a female BALB/c mouse in good health. Strain haplotype (MHC): H2-d. The sequenced CDR3 bases are TGTGCCAGCGGTGCCCGGGACAGGGGAAACGAAAGATTATTT. It encodes CASGARDRGNERLF. The whole CDR3 is CASGARDRGNERLFF.